The rows below give T cell receptor beta chains drawn from one sample of a study of regulatory T cells in long-lasting Graves disease. TCRdb itself ran the multiplex PCR reads through MiXCR, one entry per CDR3 protein. The sample lists under 350,000 distinct CDR3 sequences, around 21% seen once, with approximately 53% in the top ten. The sequencing here drew on peripheral blood mononuclear cells (PBMCs), taken when the disease was refractory, from a patient treated with antithyroid drugs. These receptors all come from a female donor with Graves disease. CDR3s leave out the opening cysteine and the closing phenylalanine or tryptophan. Fields, in order: V gene, D gene, J gene, CDR3 protein. A D gene is named only where the DNA matches it firmly.

v_gene: TRBV15; d_gene: TRBD1; j_gene: TRBJ2-7; CDR3aa: ATSRDWGQGIYEQY
v_gene: TRBV5-4; d_gene: TRBD2; j_gene: TRBJ2-2; CDR3aa: ASSLVLAGGTGELF
v_gene: TRBV5-1; d_gene: NA; j_gene: TRBJ2-7; CDR3aa: ASSLRMNYEQY
v_gene: TRBV6-1; d_gene: TRBD1; j_gene: TRBJ1-5; CDR3aa: ASRPPGQGYQPQH
v_gene: TRBV5-1; d_gene: NA; j_gene: TRBJ2-7; CDR3aa: ASSLGTEYYEQY
v_gene: TRBV27; d_gene: TRBD1; j_gene: TRBJ2-2; CDR3aa: ASSALQGAGELF
v_gene: TRBV6-2/TRBV6-3; d_gene: NA; j_gene: TRBJ1-2; CDR3aa: ASSYYDGTNYGYT
v_gene: TRBV12-3/TRBV12-4; d_gene: TRBD1; j_gene: TRBJ1-5; CDR3aa: ASSTGAHQPQH
v_gene: TRBV4-1; d_gene: NA; j_gene: TRBJ1-2; CDR3aa: ASSQAGSHYGYT
v_gene: TRBV6-5; d_gene: TRBD1; j_gene: TRBJ1-5; CDR3aa: ASSYPQDRGLGNQPQH
v_gene: TRBV7-2; d_gene: NA; j_gene: TRBJ2-5; CDR3aa: ASSSDRVATQY
v_gene: TRBV20-1; d_gene: TRBD1; j_gene: TRBJ1-5; CDR3aa: SASIRGAQGVGNQPQH
v_gene: TRBV11-2; d_gene: NA; j_gene: TRBJ2-7; CDR3aa: ASSLEGTPPLGEQY
v_gene: TRBV7-2; d_gene: NA; j_gene: TRBJ2-3; CDR3aa: ASSFPNTDTQY
v_gene: TRBV10-3; d_gene: NA; j_gene: TRBJ2-7; CDR3aa: AISAGDSPYEQY
v_gene: TRBV7-9; d_gene: NA; j_gene: TRBJ1-1; CDR3aa: ASFKVGGGGSMNTEAF
v_gene: TRBV9; d_gene: NA; j_gene: TRBJ1-5; CDR3aa: ASSVGVGSNQPQH
v_gene: TRBV20-1; d_gene: TRBD2; j_gene: TRBJ2-2; CDR3aa: SVGTSGITGELF
v_gene: TRBV5-1; d_gene: TRBD1; j_gene: TRBJ2-1; CDR3aa: ASSKPTGHEQF
v_gene: TRBV7-2; d_gene: NA; j_gene: TRBJ2-7; CDR3aa: ASSSGLIYEQY
v_gene: TRBV7-9; d_gene: TRBD1; j_gene: TRBJ2-7; CDR3aa: ASSIDRDKGYEQY
v_gene: TRBV10-2; d_gene: TRBD2; j_gene: TRBJ2-7; CDR3aa: ASSVSGRAYEQY
v_gene: TRBV7-2; d_gene: TRBD2; j_gene: TRBJ2-3; CDR3aa: ASSLGAGGQADTQY
v_gene: TRBV30; d_gene: NA; j_gene: TRBJ2-3; CDR3aa: PWSVIGPRTDTQY
v_gene: TRBV7-2; d_gene: TRBD2; j_gene: TRBJ2-3; CDR3aa: ASGSGTSGKSPDTQY
v_gene: TRBV12-3/TRBV12-4; d_gene: NA; j_gene: TRBJ2-5; CDR3aa: ASSPGQLETQY
v_gene: TRBV5-6; d_gene: TRBD2; j_gene: TRBJ2-3; CDR3aa: ASSFGLAGFPHPTDTQY
v_gene: TRBV24-1; d_gene: TRBD1; j_gene: TRBJ1-1; CDR3aa: ATSDSGQGMDTEAF
v_gene: TRBV30; d_gene: NA; j_gene: TRBJ1-1; CDR3aa: AWSVNGGAYTEAF
v_gene: TRBV19; d_gene: NA; j_gene: TRBJ1-5; CDR3aa: ASSSADQPQH
v_gene: TRBV18; d_gene: NA; j_gene: TRBJ2-7; CDR3aa: ASSPGVKGRGEQY
v_gene: TRBV19; d_gene: NA; j_gene: TRBJ2-5; CDR3aa: ASSMDRQETQY
v_gene: TRBV7-8; d_gene: NA; j_gene: TRBJ2-5; CDR3aa: ASSFDWVTQY
v_gene: TRBV6-4; d_gene: NA; j_gene: TRBJ1-1; CDR3aa: ASSDLSYRDDTEAF
v_gene: TRBV6-1; d_gene: NA; j_gene: TRBJ2-3; CDR3aa: ASSATPADTTDTQY
v_gene: TRBV5-1; d_gene: NA; j_gene: TRBJ2-2; CDR3aa: ASISGSGNTGELF
v_gene: TRBV19; d_gene: NA; j_gene: TRBJ2-7; CDR3aa: ASSFRRGSSYEQY
v_gene: TRBV9; d_gene: NA; j_gene: TRBJ2-7; CDR3aa: ASSFRQGIYEQY
v_gene: TRBV7-3; d_gene: NA; j_gene: TRBJ1-1; CDR3aa: ASSLTAGRNTEAF
v_gene: TRBV27; d_gene: TRBD1; j_gene: TRBJ2-1; CDR3aa: ASSYSDRVRYNEQF
v_gene: TRBV6-1; d_gene: NA; j_gene: TRBJ2-2; CDR3aa: ASSLVADFTGELF
v_gene: TRBV28; d_gene: NA; j_gene: TRBJ2-7; CDR3aa: ASSFAGYYEQY